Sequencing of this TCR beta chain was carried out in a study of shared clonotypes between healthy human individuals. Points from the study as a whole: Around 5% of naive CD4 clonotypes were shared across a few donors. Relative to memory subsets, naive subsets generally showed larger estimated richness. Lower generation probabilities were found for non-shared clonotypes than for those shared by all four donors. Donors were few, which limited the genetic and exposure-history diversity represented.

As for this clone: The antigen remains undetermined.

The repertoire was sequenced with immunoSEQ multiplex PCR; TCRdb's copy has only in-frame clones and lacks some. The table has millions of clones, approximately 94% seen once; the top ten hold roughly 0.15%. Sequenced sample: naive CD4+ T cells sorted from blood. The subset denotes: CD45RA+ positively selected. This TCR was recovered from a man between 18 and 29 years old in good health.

CDR3 protein: CAWIFQTSNTEAFF. The CDR3 nucleotides read TGTGCCTGGATTTTTCAAACTTCGAACACTGAAGCTTTCTTT. This rearrangement joins TRBV30 to TRBJ1-1; D not resolved. Germline V gene lookup returns CDR1 GTSNPN and CDR2 SVGIG (reference sequence). The CDR3 consists of 14 residues. V was pared by 4 bases and J by 1 base, with 13 bases between.